A single T cell receptor beta chain is shown here with its context. The antigen is not known. Expressed TCRB transcripts were sequenced after all isolated RNA was converted to cDNA. The average read count of naive, central memory and regulatory T cell samples was around 3.6 million. Assay used: immunoSEQ multiplex PCR; TCRdb lists only in-frame clones, some missing. In the table there are hundreds of thousands of clones, about a tenth of which are singletons. Without exception, sorted populations had purity beyond 95%. The record originates from a study of beta chain features in type 1 diabetes. Regarding the study as a whole: There was a moderate but significant shortening of TCRB CDR3s in all four CD4+ subsets of Type 1 diabetes patients. Among type 1 diabetes patients, VDJ junctions had fewer insertions and more deletions. In the patient group, naive, central memory and Treg TCRB repertoires seemed more alike than in the healthy donor group.

There are 14 residues in the CDR3. CDR1 and CDR2 (germline): SGHRS, YFSETQ. Trimming stripped 4 bases from V and 1 base from J, with 11 bases between. This chain links TRBV5-1 with TRBJ1-1; D may be TRBD1 (5 bases). The TCR sequence derives from a young man with type 1 diabetes. Sequencing was done on a sample of central memory CD4+ T cells from blood. CDR3 coding DNA: TGCGCCAGCAGCGGGGGACCGTCGAACACTGAAGCTTTCTTT. Its protein product is CASSGGPSNTEAFF.